This T cell receptor beta chain appears in the sequencing data of a study of identical twins. Study-wide points: Invariant populations such as MAIT and iNKT cells could partly muddle zero-insertion analyses. Memory repertoires lacked the insertion deficit that abundant cord blood beta clonotypes showed.

Germline V lookup: CDR1 LGHDT, CDR2 YNNKEL (reference sequence). After removal of 6 bases from V and 2 bases from J, the junction contained 11 bases not matched to a gene. This CDR3 comprises 16 residues. Template switching supplied a universal primer site; unique molecular identifiers were carried on the cDNA. TCRdb used MiXCR to reprocess the 5' RACE reads, holding one entry per CDR3 protein. The data contain about 280,000 distinct CDR3 sequences, more than 6.5% of them singletons. On this clonotype itself: The antigen is undetermined.

These data also formed part of another study, on yellow fever vaccine responses in identical twins. That source notes: Twins reportedly appeared to share part of their vaccine T cell response while keeping part individual.

The specimen sequenced was memory (CD45RO+) T cells sorted from blood. This chain links TRBV3-1 with TRBJ2-7; 9 bases align to TRBD1. The origin of this receptor is a woman aged 18 to 35 in good health. In DNA form, the CDR3 reads TGTGCCAGCAGTCCCCTCCCCGACAGGGGGACCTACGAGCAGTACTTC. Encoded protein: CASSPLPDRGTYEQYF.